Reported below is one TCR beta chain. Its antigen target is currently unknown. No base quality information exists; no much larger clone differs at one position. The treatment or condition label here, explained by the study, means: allogeneic hematopoietic cell transplantation with graft depleted of TCRalphabeta T cells and CD19 B cells. TCRalphabeta/CD19-depleted allogeneic hematopoietic cell grafts were given to the transplant recipients, all of whom were children. The library was made by PCR. TCRdb records Illumina HiSeq 2500 as the sequencer. To normalize quantification of the TCRbeta repertoire, the TCR libraries were built with molecular barcoding that relied on unique molecular identifiers. TCRdb's own reprocessing of the public reads used fastp at Q25 and MiXCR and kept productive beta chains. Rows with a matching CDR3 protein are joined into one entry that keeps the most common DNA and genes. The sample table shows 490,000 or so distinct CDR3 sequences, and more than 9% are seen once. The ten largest clones add up to around 2.2% of the sample.

According to the germline V gene, CDR1 reads SGHRS and CDR2 reads YFSETQ. Relative to germline, V is missing 0 bases and J is missing 4 bases, with 4 bases of the junction outside any gene match. Taken from cysteine to phenylalanine, the CDR3 has 17 residues. Only CDR3 DNA remains: 51 bases, in frame from the first base. This entry is derived from a study of T-cell reconstitution after alpha-beta-depleted transplantation in children (dated by TCRdb to 2016 to 2017). In the study overall: The study quantitatively tracked T-cell immune reconstitution after TCRalphabeta/CD19-depleted allogeneic hematopoietic cell transplantation in children using TCR repertoire profiling.

Overall study outcomes, separate from this receptor: Hyperexpanded clone frequencies declined over subsequent months; after one year, T-cell counts and TCRbeta diversity were mostly attributed to newly produced T cells. Apparently early alphabetaT-cell count recovery about two months after transplant reportedly relied on only several hundred rapidly expanded clones derived from non-depleted graft cells. In some patients, the high TCRbeta diversity seen at day 60 was put down to recipient T cells and intrathymic progenitors that had survived conditioning.

The source was PBMCs, collected before TCRalphabeta/CD19-depleted stem cell transplant. The receptor's source is a child between 2 and 9 years old with inherited bone marrow failure, due to receive a stem cell transplant. The rearranged segments are TRBV5-1 and TRBJ2-3; TRBD2 agrees with 14 junctional bases. The CDR3 has the sequence CASSLVGTSGSADTQYF. The DNA is TGCGCCAGCAGCTTGGTGGGGACTAGCGGGAGTGCAGATACGCAGTATTTT.